The clone carrying this T cell receptor (beta chain) was detected once. Its antigen is as yet unknown. CDR3 length equals 15 residues. J was trimmed by 2 bases and V by 4 bases; bases with no gene match: 3. Germline values: CDR1 LGHNA, CDR2 YSLEER. The sample belongs to a study of EBV T-cell therapy then PD-1 blockade in nasopharyngeal carcinoma. TCRdb's table, derived via immunoSEQ multiplex PCR, lists solely in-frame clones and lacks some. The sample has 15,000 to 20,000 clones, roughly 84% seen once. Described treatment: AdE1-LMPpoly-expanded autologous EBV-specific T-cell therapy followed by anti-PD-1 nivolumab.

This sequence joins TRBV4-3 and TRBJ2-3; 10 bases match TRBD2. The source was CD8+ T cells from blood, collected at roughly day 35 from a patient whose treatment included autologous EBV-specific T cells and nivolumab. The source of this sequence is a man between 35 and 55 years old with nasopharyngeal carcinoma. Written as DNA, the CDR3 is TGCGCCAGCAGCCTAGCGGGGGGCGCCACAGATACGCAGTATTTT. Its protein is CASSLAGGATDTQYF.